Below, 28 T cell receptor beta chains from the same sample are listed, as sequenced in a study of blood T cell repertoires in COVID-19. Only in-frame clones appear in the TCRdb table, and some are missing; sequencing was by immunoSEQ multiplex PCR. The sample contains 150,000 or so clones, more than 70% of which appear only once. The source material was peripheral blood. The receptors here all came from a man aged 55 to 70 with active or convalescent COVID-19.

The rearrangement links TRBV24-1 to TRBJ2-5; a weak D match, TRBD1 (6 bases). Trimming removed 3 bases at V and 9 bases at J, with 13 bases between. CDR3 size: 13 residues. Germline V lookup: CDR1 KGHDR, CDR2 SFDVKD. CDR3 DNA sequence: TGTGCCACCAGTGATCCAGGGGCAAAGGCCCAGTACTTC. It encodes CATSDPGAKAQYF.

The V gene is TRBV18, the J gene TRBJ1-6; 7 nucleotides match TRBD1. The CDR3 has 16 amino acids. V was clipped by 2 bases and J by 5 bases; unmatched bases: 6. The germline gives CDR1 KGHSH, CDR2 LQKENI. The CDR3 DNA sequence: TGTGCCAGCTCACCAACGGGAACAGGGGATAATTCACCCCTCCACTTT. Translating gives CASSPTGTGDNSPLHF.

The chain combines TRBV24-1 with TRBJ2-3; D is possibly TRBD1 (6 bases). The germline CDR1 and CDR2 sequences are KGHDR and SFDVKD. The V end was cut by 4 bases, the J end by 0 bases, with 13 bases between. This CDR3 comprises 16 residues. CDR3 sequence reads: CATSDPGQTSTDTQYF. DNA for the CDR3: TGTGCCACCAGTGACCCCGGACAGACTAGCACAGATACGCAGTATTTT.

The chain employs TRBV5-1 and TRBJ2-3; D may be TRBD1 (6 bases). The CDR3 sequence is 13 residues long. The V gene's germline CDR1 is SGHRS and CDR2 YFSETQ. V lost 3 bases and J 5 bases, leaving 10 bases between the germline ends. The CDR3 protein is CASSSGRGDTQYF. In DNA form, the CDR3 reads TGCGCCAGCAGCTCGGGCAGGGGAGATACGCAGTATTTT.

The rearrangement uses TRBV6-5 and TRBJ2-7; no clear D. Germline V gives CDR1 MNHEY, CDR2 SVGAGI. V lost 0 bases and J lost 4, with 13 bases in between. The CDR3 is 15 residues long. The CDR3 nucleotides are TGTGCCAGCAGTTACTCAGCAGGCCCCGGTTACGAGCAGTACTTC. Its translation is CASSYSAGPGYEQYF.

CDR3 DNA sequence: TGTGCCAGCAGGGGACAGGTCTCCTACGAGCAGTACTTC. Translated, it gives CASRGQVSYEQYF. The rearrangement uses TRBV2 and TRBJ2-7; 8 nucleotides line up with TRBD1. The CDR3 is 13 residues long. The germline V gene has CDR1 SNHLY and CDR2 FYNNEI. Unmatched junction bases numbered 1, after V lost 6 bases and J lost 0 bases.

CDR3 protein: CASSTYTGLGLQETQYF. In DNA form, the CDR3 reads TGCGCCAGCAGCACCTATACAGGGCTGGGGCTACAAGAGACCCAGTACTTC. The chain recombines TRBV5-1 with TRBJ2-5; possibly TRBD1 for D (6 bases). The CDR3 covers 17 residues. Germline lookup yields CDR1 SGHRS and CDR2 YFSETQ. V lost 4 bases and J 2 bases, leaving 21 bases between the germline ends.

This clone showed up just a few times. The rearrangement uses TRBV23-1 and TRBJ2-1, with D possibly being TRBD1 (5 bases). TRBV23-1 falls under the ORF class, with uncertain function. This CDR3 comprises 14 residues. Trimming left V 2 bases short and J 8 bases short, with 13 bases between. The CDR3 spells CASSQQVIGDEQFF. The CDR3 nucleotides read TGCGCCAGCAGTCAACAGGTGATAGGGGATGAGCAGTTCTTC.

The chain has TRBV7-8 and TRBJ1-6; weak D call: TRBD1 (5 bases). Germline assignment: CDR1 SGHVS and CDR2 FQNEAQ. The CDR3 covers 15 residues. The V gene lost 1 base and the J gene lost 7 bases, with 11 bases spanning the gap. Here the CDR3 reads CASSLDPGMNSPLHF. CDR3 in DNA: TGTGCCAGCAGCTTAGACCCAGGGATGAATTCACCCCTCCACTTT.

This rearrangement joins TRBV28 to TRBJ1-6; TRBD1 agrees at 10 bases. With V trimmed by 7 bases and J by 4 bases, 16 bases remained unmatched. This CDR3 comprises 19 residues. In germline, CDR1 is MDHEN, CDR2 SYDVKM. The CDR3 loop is CASIPFGTGALLYNSPLHF. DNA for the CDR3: TGTGCCAGCATCCCCTTCGGGACAGGGGCCCTACTATATAATTCACCCCTCCACTTT.

The CDR3 sequence: CASSLALGQGPGNTIYF. DNA for the CDR3: TGTGCCAGCAGCTTAGCCCTGGGACAGGGCCCTGGAAACACCATATATTTT. V usage is TRBV7-2 and J usage is TRBJ1-3; 9 bases fit TRBD1. The V and J ends lost 0 bases and 2 bases, in that order; junction bases with no gene match: 5. This CDR3 comprises 17 residues. Germline V lookup: CDR1 SGHTA, CDR2 FQGNSA.

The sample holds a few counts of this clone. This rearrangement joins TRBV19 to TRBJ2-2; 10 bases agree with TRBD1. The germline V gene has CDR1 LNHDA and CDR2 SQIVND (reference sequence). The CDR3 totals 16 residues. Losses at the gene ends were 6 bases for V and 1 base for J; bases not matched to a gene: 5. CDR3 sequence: CASSPRDRGNTGELFF. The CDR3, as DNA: TGTGCCAGTAGCCCAAGGGACAGGGGGAACACCGGGGAGCTGTTTTTT.

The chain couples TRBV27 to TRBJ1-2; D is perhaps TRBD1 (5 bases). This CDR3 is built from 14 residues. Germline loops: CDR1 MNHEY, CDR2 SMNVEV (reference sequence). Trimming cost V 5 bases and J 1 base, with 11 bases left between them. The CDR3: CASSADSLNYGYTF. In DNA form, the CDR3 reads TGTGCCAGCAGTGCTGACAGTCTTAACTATGGCTACACCTTC.

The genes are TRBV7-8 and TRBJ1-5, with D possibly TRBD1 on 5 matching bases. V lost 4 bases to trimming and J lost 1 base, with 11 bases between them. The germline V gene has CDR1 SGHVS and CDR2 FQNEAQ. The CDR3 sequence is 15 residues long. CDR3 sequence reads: CASSSQVLSNQPQHF. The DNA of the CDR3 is TGTGCCAGCAGCTCACAGGTTCTGAGCAATCAGCCCCAGCATTTT.

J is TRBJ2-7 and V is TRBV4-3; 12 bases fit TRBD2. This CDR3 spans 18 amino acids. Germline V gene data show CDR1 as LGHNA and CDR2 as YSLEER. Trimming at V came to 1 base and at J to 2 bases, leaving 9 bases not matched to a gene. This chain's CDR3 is CASSQGLAGGPIPYEQYF. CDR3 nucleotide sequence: TGCGCCAGCAGCCAAGGCCTAGCGGGAGGGCCCATCCCCTACGAGCAGTACTTC.

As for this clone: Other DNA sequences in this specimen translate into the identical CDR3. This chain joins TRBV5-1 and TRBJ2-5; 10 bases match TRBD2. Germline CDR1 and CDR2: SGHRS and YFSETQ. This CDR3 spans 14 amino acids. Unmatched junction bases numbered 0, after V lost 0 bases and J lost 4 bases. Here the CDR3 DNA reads TGCGCCAGCAGCTTGGGACTAGCGGGAGAGACCCAGTACTTC. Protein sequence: CASSLGLAGETQYF.

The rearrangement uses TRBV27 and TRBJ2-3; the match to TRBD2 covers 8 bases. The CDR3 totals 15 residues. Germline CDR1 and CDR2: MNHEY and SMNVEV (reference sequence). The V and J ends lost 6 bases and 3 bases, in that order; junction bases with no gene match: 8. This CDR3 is CASRVIAGQTDTQYF. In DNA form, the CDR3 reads TGTGCCAGCAGGGTGATAGCGGGACAAACAGATACGCAGTATTTT.

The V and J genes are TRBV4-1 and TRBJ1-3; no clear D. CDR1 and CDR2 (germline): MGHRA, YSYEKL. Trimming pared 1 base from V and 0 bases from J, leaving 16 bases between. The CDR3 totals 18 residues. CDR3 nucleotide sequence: TGCGCCAGCAGCCAAGGAACGTCGGTGGCGGCCTCTGGAAACACCATATATTTT. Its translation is CASSQGTSVAASGNTIYF.

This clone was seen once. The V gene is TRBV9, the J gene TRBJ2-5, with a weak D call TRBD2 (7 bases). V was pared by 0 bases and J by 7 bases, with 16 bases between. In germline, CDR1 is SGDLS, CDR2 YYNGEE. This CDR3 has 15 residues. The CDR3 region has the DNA TGTGCCAGCAGCGTAGAAGGCGGGGGCGGCTGGACCCAGTACTTC. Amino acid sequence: CASSVEGGGGWTQYF.

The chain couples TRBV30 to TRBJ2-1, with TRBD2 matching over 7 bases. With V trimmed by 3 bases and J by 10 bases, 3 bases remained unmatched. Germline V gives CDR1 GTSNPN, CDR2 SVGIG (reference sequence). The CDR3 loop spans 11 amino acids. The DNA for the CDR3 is TGTGCCTGGAGCCCCGGGAGGGAGCAGTTCTTC. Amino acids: CAWSPGREQFF.

The CDR3 DNA sequence: TGTGCCAGCAGTTTAGGACAGATCGCAGATACGCAGTATTTT. It specifies CASSLGQIADTQYF. The chain recombines TRBV27 with TRBJ2-3, with D possibly TRBD1 on 6 matching bases. The V gene lost 2 bases and the J gene lost 4 bases, with 10 bases spanning the gap. The CDR3 consists of 14 residues. The V gene's germline CDR1 is MNHEY and CDR2 SMNVEV (reference sequence).

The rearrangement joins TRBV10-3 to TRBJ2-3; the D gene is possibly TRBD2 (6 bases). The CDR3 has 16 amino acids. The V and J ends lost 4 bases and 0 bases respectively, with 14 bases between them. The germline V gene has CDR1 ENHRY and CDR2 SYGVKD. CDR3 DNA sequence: TGTGCCATCAGTGGGCAGGGCGGGACTAGCACAGATACGCAGTATTTT. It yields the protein CAISGQGGTSTDTQYF.

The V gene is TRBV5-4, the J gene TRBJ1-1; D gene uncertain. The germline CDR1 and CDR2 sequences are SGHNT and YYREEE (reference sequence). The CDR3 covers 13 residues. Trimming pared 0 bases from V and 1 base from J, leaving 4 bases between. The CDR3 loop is CASSLAGNTEAFF. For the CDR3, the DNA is TGTGCCAGCAGCTTGGCGGGGAACACTGAAGCTTTCTTT.

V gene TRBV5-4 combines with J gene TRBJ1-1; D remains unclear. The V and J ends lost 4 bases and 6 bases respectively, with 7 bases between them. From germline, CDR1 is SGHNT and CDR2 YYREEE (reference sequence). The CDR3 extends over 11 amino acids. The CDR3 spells CASSLGAEAFF. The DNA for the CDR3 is TGTGCCAGCAGCCTCGGGGCTGAAGCTTTCTTT.

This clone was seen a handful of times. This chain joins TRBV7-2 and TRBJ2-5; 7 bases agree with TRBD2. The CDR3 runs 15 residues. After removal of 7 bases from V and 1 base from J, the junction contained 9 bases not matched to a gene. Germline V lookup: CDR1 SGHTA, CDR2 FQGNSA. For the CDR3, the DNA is TGTGCCAGCACCTTTGACCCGGGGGGCCAAGAGACCCAGTACTTC. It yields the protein CASTFDPGGQETQYF.

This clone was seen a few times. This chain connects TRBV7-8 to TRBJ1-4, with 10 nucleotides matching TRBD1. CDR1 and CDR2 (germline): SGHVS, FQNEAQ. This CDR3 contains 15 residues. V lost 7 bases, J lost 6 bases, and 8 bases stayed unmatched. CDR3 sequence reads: CASIPRGQGHEKLFF. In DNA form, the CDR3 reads TGTGCCAGCATCCCCCGGGGACAGGGGCATGAAAAACTGTTTTTT.

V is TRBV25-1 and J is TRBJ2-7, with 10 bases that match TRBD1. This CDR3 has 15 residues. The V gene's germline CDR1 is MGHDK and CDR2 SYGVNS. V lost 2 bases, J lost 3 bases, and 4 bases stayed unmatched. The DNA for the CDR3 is TGTGCCAGCAGTGAACCGGGACAGGGGTTCTACGAGCAGTACTTC. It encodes CASSEPGQGFYEQYF.

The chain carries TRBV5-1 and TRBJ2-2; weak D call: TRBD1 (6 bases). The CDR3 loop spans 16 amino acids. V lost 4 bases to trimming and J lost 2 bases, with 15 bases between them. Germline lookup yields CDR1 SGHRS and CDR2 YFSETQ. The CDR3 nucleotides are TGCGCCAGCAGCCCCTACGGACAGACAAACACCGGGGAGCTGTTTTTT. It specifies CASSPYGQTNTGELFF.